One T cell receptor beta chain is described in this entry. CDR1 is LGHDT, CDR2 YNNKEL, per germline (reference sequence). This CDR3 is built from 13 residues. V lost 4 bases and J 12 bases, leaving 19 bases between the germline ends. The data derive from a study of blood T cell repertoires in COVID-19. Overall study context: Spain, Italy and the United States supplied samples that represented acute and convalescent COVID-19. Sources were T cells, B-cell-depleted T cells, or PBMCs; the material itself was cDNA or gDNA.

Original methodology: How many nucleated cells were present was estimated from reference gene primer amplification. TCRdb's table, derived via immunoSEQ multiplex PCR, lists solely in-frame clones and lacks some. The D gene and trimming were derived from the DNA, and the V and J assignments and clone size from that table. The sample records roughly 230,000 clones, about four fifths being singletons. The rearrangement links TRBV3-1 (or the pseudogene TRBV3-2) to TRBJ2-7, with a tentative D call TRBD1 (5 bases). The sequence was obtained from a man in his forties or fifties with active or convalescent COVID-19. Sequencing used peripheral blood. Here the CDR3 DNA reads TGTGCCAGCAGCCCCTCCGGACAACCGGACCTGTACTTC. As protein: CASSPSGQPDLYF.